Given below is one T cell receptor (beta chain) in context. Its antigen is unknown. The data belong to a study of beta chain features in type 1 diabetes. Findings of the study overall: People with Type 1 diabetes carried modestly yet significantly shorter TCRB CDR3s in all four CD4+ subsets. Sequencing from cDNA could over-represent high-TCR-expressing cells.

The sequenced template was cDNA made from the entire isolated RNA. TCRdb keeps only in-frame clones here, not all; method: immunoSEQ multiplex PCR. The table includes nearly 700,000 clones, roughly 12% detected once. This CDR3 contains 17 residues. Trimming took off 4 bases at V and 12 bases at J, with 26 bases between the two ends. The germline CDR1 and CDR2 sequences are SGDLS and YYNGEE. Sequencing was performed on naive CD4+ T cells from blood. The TCR was taken from a man aged 18 to 29 with type 1 diabetes. This chain links TRBV9 with TRBJ1-6; maybe TRBD1 (5 bases). The CDR3 coding sequence is TGTGCCAGCAGCACCGGGGGGTCAGCTACCCCGATATTACCCCTCCACTTT. Encoded protein: CASSTGGSATPILPLHF.